This is a list of T cell receptor beta chains from one sample in a study of control samples from healthy donors and cancer patients. Produced via immunoSEQ multiplex PCR; TCRdb's table is partial and in-frame only. The top ten clones hold about 10% of a sample with tens of thousands of clones, around 90% of them seen once. Sequenced input: PBMCs. These receptors were obtained from a woman aged 50 to 60 with colorectal cancer. Both conserved end residues are part of each CDR3. Fields, in order: clone size, V gene, D gene, J gene, CDR3 protein, CDR3 DNA. D genes are given only for firm matches. Clone size appears in some rows only: once, few, many, or a class for an expanded clone.

clone_size: .
v_call: TRBV6-2/TRBV6-3
d_call: .
j_call: TRBJ1-1
cdr3_aa: CASSSLRGNTEAFF
cdr3_nt: TGTGCCAGCAGTTCCTTACGGGGGAACACTGAAGCTTTCTTT

clone_size: once
v_call: TRBV3-1/TRBV3-2
d_call: .
j_call: TRBJ1-4
cdr3_aa: CASSIGGINEKLFF
cdr3_nt: TGTGCCAGCAGCATAGGGGGTATTAATGAAAAACTGTTTTTT

clone_size: .
v_call: TRBV12-5
d_call: .
j_call: TRBJ2-3
cdr3_aa: CASGLVPGEATQYF
cdr3_nt: TGTGCTAGTGGTTTGGTTCCGGGGGAGGCTACGCAGTATTTT

clone_size: .
v_call: TRBV3-1/TRBV3-2
d_call: .
j_call: TRBJ1-1
cdr3_aa: CASSQDINALNTEAFF
cdr3_nt: TGTGCCAGCAGCCAAGATATTAACGCGTTGAACACTGAAGCTTTCTTT

clone_size: once
v_call: TRBV28
d_call: TRBD1
j_call: TRBJ1-2
cdr3_aa: CASSPGQGLNYGYTF
cdr3_nt: TGTGCCAGCAGTCCCGGACAGGGATTGAACTATGGCTACACCTTC

clone_size: .
v_call: TRBV27
d_call: TRBD1
j_call: TRBJ2-5
cdr3_aa: CASSLILDRAETQYF
cdr3_nt: TGTGCCAGCAGTTTAATCTTGGACAGGGCTGAGACCCAGTACTTC

clone_size: .
v_call: TRBV6-6
d_call: .
j_call: TRBJ2-2
cdr3_aa: CASTRETGPAFLFF
cdr3_nt: TGTGCCAGCACCCGGGAGACCGGGCCGGCTTTTCTGTTTTTT

clone_size: .
v_call: TRBV27
d_call: .
j_call: TRBJ1-1
cdr3_aa: CASSLTGTEAFF
cdr3_nt: TGTGCCAGCAGCCTTACAGGGACTGAAGCTTTCTTT

clone_size: .
v_call: TRBV28
d_call: .
j_call: TRBJ1-1
cdr3_aa: CASSLITGNTEAFF
cdr3_nt: TGTGCCAGCAGTCTAATAACAGGGAACACTGAAGCTTTCTTT

clone_size: once
v_call: TRBV27
d_call: .
j_call: TRBJ2-1
cdr3_aa: CASRPGGSYNEQFF
cdr3_nt: TGTGCCAGCCGTCCTGGGGGCTCCTACAATGAGCAGTTCTTC

clone_size: once
v_call: TRBV5-1
d_call: TRBD2
j_call: TRBJ2-5
cdr3_aa: CASSLVGSGGPVETQYF
cdr3_nt: TGCGCCAGCAGCTTGGTTGGTAGCGGGGGCCCGGTGGAGACCCAGTACTTC

clone_size: .
v_call: TRBV24-1
d_call: .
j_call: TRBJ2-2
cdr3_aa: CATSDLIAGELFF
cdr3_nt: TGTGCCACCAGTGATTTAATTGCCGGGGAGCTGTTTTTT

clone_size: .
v_call: TRBV15
d_call: .
j_call: TRBJ1-3
cdr3_aa: CATSRGGGASGNTIYF
cdr3_nt: TGTGCCACCAGCAGAGGAGGTGGGGCCTCTGGAAACACCATATATTTT

clone_size: once
v_call: TRBV3-1/TRBV3-2
d_call: TRBD1
j_call: TRBJ1-6
cdr3_aa: CASSPSGGGSPLHF
cdr3_nt: TGTGCCAGCAGTCCCTCAGGGGGCGGTTCACCCCTCCACTTT

clone_size: .
v_call: TRBV6-5
d_call: .
j_call: TRBJ2-5
cdr3_aa: CASSYGRGQETQYF
cdr3_nt: TGTGCCAGCAGTTACGGTCGGGGGCAAGAGACCCAGTACTTC

clone_size: .
v_call: TRBV6-5
d_call: TRBD1
j_call: TRBJ1-2
cdr3_aa: CASSRDSYYGYTF
cdr3_nt: TGTGCCAGCAGTCGGGACAGCTACTATGGCTACACCTTC

clone_size: .
v_call: TRBV7-2
d_call: .
j_call: TRBJ2-4
cdr3_aa: CASSLWDSNIQYF
cdr3_nt: TGTGCCAGCAGCTTATGGGACTCAAACATTCAGTACTTC

clone_size: .
v_call: TRBV3-1/TRBV3-2
d_call: .
j_call: TRBJ2-2
cdr3_aa: CASRNSAGGELFF
cdr3_nt: TGTGCCAGCAGAAACAGTGCAGGCGGGGAGCTGTTTTTT

clone_size: .
v_call: TRBV6-4
d_call: TRBD1
j_call: TRBJ2-3
cdr3_aa: CASSKGAFTDTQYF
cdr3_nt: TGTGCCAGCTCTAAGGGGGCCTTCACAGATACGCAGTATTTT

clone_size: .
v_call: TRBV19
d_call: .
j_call: TRBJ1-2
cdr3_aa: CASNGGPQYGYTF
cdr3_nt: TGTGCCAGTAATGGGGGTCCTCAATATGGCTACACCTTC

clone_size: .
v_call: TRBV12-3/TRBV12-4
d_call: TRBD2
j_call: TRBJ2-1
cdr3_aa: CASSLRGGSEQFF
cdr3_nt: TGTGCCAGCAGTTTACGGGGGGGTAGTGAGCAGTTCTTC

clone_size: .
v_call: TRBV15
d_call: .
j_call: TRBJ1-5
cdr3_aa: CATSRDDMTSNQPQHF
cdr3_nt: TGTGCCACCAGCAGAGATGACATGACCAGCAATCAGCCCCAGCATTTT